One TCR beta chain is described in this entry. The antigen remains undetermined. Despite likely unrecorded immune exposures, the donors were nominally healthy at the time of sampling. These data originate in a study of cytomegalovirus exposure and HLA in healthy donors. Study-wide findings and caveats: Other equally common chains were less clonally expanded than HLA-associated TCR beta chains, a later analysis showed. 150 or so TCR beta chains were listed as cytomegalovirus-associated. After further analysis at a later stage, 16,951 TCR beta sequences were associated with HLA alleles at 0.05 false discovery rate.

PCR primers comprised 60 Vbeta and 13 Jbeta primers. TCRdb's table, derived via immunoSEQ multiplex PCR, lists solely in-frame clones and lacks some. Of about 160,000 clones in the sample, approximately 83% were seen once. The CDR3 sequence is 14 residues long. The germline gives CDR1 PRHDT, CDR2 FYEKMQ (reference sequence). J gave up 2 bases and V 3 bases, and 4 bases lay outside the gene matches. The specimen sequenced was PBMCs. This chain connects TRBV13 to TRBJ2-7; 7 bases agree with TRBD2. This receptor was obtained from a boy younger than 10 in good health and CMV-seronegative. In DNA, the CDR3 is TGTGCCAGCAGCTTCGCCGGGAGGACCTACGAGCAGTACTTC. Translated, it gives CASSFAGRTYEQYF.